This entry describes one T cell receptor (beta chain). What it binds is not known. Trimming shortened V by 2 bases and J by 0 bases, and 19 bases separated the two germline ends. The CDR3 consists of 19 residues. This record belongs to a study of molecular identifiers for immune sequencing clone quantification. General study points: Barcode collisions between identical TCR molecules could shrink estimates of highly expanded clone sizes. In a background of around 970,000 naive cells, spiked Jurkat TCR RNA from one cell was reportedly detectable.

As CD8+CD4-CCR7+CD45RA+ cells, naive CD8 T cells were sorted. MiXCR, applied by TCRdb to the PCR reads, yields one record per CDR3 protein. This sample yields about 640,000 distinct CDR3 sequences, of which 15% to 20% are seen a single time; roughly 0.9% belongs to the top ten. The sample taken for sequencing was naive CD8+ T cells from blood, with Jurkat cell RNA spiked in. Sample subset: FACS-sorted CD8+CD4-CCR7+CD45RA+ naive T cells. V is TRBV6-7 and J is TRBJ1-4; D gene unclear. TRBV6-7 is an ORF, with its function uncertain. The clonotype was recovered from a human donor in good health. Some libraries in this study had Jurkat cell RNA spiked in. The CDR3 spells CASSYGLAAYHSTNEKLFF. The CDR3 DNA follows: TGTGCCAGCAGTTACGGCTTAGCAGCCTACCATTCAACTAATGAAAAACTGTTTTTT.